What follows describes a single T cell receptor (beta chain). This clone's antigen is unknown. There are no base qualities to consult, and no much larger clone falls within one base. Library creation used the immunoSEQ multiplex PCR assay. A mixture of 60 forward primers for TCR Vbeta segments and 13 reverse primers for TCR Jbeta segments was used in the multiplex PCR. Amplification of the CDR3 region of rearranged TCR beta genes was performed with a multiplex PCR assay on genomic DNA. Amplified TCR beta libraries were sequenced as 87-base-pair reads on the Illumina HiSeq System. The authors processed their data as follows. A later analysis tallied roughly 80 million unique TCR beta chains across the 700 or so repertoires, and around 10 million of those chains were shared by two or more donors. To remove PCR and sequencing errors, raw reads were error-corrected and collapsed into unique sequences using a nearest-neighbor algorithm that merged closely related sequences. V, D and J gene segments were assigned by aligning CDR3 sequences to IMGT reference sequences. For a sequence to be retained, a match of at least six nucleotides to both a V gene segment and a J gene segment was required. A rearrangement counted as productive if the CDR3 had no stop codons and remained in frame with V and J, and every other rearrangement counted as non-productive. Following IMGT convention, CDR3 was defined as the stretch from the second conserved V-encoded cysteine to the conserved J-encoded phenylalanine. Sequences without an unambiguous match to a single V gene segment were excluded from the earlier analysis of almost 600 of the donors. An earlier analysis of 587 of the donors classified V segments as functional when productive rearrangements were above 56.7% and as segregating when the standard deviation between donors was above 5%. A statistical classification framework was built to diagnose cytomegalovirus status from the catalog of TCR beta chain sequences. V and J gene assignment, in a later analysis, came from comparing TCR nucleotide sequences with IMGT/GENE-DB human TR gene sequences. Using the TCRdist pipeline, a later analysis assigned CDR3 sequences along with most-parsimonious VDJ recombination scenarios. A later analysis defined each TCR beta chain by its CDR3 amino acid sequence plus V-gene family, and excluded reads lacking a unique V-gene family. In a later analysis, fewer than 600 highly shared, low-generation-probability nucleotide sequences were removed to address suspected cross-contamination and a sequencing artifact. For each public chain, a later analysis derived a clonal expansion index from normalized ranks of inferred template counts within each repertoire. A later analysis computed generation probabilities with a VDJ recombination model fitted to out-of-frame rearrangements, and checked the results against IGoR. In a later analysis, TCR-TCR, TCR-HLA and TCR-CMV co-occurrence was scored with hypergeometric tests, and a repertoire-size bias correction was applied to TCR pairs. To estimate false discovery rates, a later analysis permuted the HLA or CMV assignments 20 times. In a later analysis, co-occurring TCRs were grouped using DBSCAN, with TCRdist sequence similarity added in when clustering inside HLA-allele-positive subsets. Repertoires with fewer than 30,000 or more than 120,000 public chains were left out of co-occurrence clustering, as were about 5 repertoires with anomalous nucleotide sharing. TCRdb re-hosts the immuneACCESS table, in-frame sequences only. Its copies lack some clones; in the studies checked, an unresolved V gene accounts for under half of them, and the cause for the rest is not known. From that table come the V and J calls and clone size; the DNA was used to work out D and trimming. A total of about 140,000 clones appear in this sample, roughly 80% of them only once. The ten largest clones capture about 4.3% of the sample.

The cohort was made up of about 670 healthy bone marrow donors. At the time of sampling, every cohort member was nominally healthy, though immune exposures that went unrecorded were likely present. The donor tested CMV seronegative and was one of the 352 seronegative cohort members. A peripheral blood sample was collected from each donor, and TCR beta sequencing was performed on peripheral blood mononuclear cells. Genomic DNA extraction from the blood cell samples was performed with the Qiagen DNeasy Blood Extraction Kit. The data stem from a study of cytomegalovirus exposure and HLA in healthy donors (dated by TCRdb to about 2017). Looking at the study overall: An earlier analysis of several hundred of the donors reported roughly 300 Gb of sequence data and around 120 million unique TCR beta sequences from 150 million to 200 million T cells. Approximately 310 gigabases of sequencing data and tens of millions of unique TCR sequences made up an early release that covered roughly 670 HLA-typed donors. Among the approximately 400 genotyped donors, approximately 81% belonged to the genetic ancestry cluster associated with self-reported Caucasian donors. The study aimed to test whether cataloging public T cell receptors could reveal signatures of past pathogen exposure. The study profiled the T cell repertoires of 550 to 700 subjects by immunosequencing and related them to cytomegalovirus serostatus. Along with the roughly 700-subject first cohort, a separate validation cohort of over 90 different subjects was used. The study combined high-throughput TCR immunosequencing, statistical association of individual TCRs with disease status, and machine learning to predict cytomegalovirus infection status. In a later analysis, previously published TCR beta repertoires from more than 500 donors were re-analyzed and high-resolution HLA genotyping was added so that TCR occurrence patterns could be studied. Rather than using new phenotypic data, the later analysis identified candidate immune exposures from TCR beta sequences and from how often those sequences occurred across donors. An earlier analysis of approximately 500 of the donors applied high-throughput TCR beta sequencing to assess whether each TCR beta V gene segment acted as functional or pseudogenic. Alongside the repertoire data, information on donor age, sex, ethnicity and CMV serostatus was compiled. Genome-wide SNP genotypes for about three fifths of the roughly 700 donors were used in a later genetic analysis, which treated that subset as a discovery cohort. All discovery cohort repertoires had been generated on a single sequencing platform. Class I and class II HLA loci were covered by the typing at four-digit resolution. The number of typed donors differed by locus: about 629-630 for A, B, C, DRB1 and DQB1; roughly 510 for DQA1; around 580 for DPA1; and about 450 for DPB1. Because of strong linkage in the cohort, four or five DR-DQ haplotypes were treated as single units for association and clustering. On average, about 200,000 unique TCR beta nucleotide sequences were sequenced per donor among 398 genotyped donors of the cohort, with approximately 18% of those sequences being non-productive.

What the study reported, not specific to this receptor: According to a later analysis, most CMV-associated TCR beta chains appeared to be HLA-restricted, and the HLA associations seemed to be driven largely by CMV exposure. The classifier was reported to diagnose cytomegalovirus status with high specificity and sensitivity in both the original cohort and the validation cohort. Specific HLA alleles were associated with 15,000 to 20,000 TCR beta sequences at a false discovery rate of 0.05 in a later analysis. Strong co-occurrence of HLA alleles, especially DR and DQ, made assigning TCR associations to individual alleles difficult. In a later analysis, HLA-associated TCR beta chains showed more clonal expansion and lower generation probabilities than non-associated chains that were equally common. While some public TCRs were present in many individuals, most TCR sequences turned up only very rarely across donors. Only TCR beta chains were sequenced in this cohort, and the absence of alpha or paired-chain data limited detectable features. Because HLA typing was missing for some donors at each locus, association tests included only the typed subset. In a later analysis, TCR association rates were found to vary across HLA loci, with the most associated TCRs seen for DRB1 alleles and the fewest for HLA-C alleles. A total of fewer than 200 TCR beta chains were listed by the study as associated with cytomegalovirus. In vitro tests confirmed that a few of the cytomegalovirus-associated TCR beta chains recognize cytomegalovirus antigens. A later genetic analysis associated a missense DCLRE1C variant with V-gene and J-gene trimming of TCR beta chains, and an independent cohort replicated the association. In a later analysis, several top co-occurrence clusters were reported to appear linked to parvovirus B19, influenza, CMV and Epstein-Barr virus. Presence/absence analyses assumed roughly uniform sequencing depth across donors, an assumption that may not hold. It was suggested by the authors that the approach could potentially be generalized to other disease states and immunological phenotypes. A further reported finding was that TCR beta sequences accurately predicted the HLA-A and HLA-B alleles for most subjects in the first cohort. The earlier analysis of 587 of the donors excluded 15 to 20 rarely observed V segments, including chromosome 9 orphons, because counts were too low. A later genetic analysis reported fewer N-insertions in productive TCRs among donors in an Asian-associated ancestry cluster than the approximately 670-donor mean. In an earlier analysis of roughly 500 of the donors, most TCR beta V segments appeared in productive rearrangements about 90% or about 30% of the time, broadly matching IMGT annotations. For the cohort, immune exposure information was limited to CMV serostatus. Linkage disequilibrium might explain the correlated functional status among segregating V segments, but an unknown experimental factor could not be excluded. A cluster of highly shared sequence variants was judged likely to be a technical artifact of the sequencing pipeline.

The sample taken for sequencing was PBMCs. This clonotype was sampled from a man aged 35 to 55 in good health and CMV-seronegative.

At the DNA level, the sequence is TGTGCCAGCAGCTTAGTATCCGGGGTGACTAATGAAAAACTGTTTTTT. Its translation reads: CASSLVSGVTNEKLFF. Recombination joined TRBV7-9 with TRBJ1-4; the D gene remains uncertain. From its cysteine to its phenylalanine, the CDR3 spans 16 amino acids. Just the 48-base CDR3 DNA is kept, in frame starting at base 1. V is pared back by 1 base and J by 2 bases, with 11 bases lying between the germline termini. The germline V gene encodes CDR1 SEHNR and CDR2 FQNEAQ (reference sequence).